This TCR beta chain was captured by sequencing in a study of T cells after yellow fever vaccination. Study findings and constraints: Most clones from primary vaccination resurfaced after the booster (around 97% CD4, around 90% CD8). A limited proportion of clonotypes was detected within both the CD4 and CD8 compartments. The secondary T-cell response peaked on day 5, not day 15, but was weaker.

Via MiXCR, TCRdb re-called the 5' RACE reads, giving one row per CDR3 protein. The profile covers some 500,000 distinct CDR3 sequences, with approximately 12% appearing a single time and over 11% taken by the ten largest. Worth noting for this clonotype: The antigen remains undetermined.

V lost 5 bases, J lost 5 bases, and 10 bases stayed unmatched. CDR3 length: 15 amino acids. The germline gives CDR1 SGHVS, CDR2 FQNEAQ. Specimen: PBMCs, collected on the day of the yellow fever booster vaccination. The source is a man aged 25-45 years who received the YFV17D yellow fever vaccine. The V and J genes are TRBV7-8 and TRBJ1-2, with 8 positions matching TRBD1. This CDR3 is CASSPAGGHSYGYTF. The CDR3 nucleotides are TGTGCCAGCAGCCCTGCAGGGGGCCACTCGTATGGCTACACCTTC.